This TCR beta chain was identified during a study of beta chain features in type 1 diabetes. Study outcomes and limitations: Researchers report that Type 1 diabetes patients had moderately but significantly shorter TCRB CDR3s across all four CD4+ subsets.

Unmatched junction bases numbered 10, after V lost 10 bases and J lost 1 base. CDR1 and CDR2 from the germline V gene are MNHEY and SVGAGI. This CDR3 has 15 residues. Expressed TCRB transcripts were sequenced, since all the RNA that had been isolated was reverse transcribed. Clones were sequenced by immunoSEQ multiplex PCR, and TCRdb holds only the in-frame ones, with some missing. The sample yields more than 300,000 clones, over 8.5% seen once. This clone was picked up a small number of times. The antigen remains undetermined. The receptor's source is a young man with type 1 diabetes. The material sequenced was central memory CD4+ T cells from blood. J is TRBJ2-7 and V is TRBV6-5, with 10 positions matching TRBD2. The CDR3 protein is CATKPGTSASYEQYF. CDR3 sequence (DNA): TGTGCCACCAAACCCGGGACTAGCGCGTCCTACGAGCAGTACTTC.